This TCR beta chain originates from a study of OX40 agonist ivuxolimab in advanced cancers. Study summary: The study treated patients with ivuxolimab, an agonistic anti-OX40 (CD134) antibody.

Looked up from germline, CDR1 is SGHRS and CDR2 is YFSETQ. This CDR3 has 16 amino acids. The V gene lost 1 base and the J gene lost 0 bases, with 11 bases spanning the gap. Sequencing used immunoSEQ multiplex PCR; TCRdb keeps in-frame clones, though not all of them. Of 20,000 to 25,000 clones listed, approximately 80% are singletons. The rearrangement joins TRBV5-1 to TRBJ2-4; maybe TRBD1 (5 bases). The receptor comes from an adult with an advanced solid tumor such as melanoma, head and neck, liver or kidney cancer. Material: CD4+ or CD8+ T cells sorted from blood, obtained in a trial of the OX40 agonist ivuxolimab. Here the CDR3 DNA reads TGCGCCAGCAGCTTGAGAACAGGTGTAGCCAAAAACATTCAGTACTTC. It codes for CASSLRTGVAKNIQYF.